Given below is one T cell receptor (beta chain) in context. What this receptor recognizes is not known. No base qualities exist here, and no much larger clone lies one base off it. The CDR1 and CDR2 encoded by the germline V gene are SGHTA and FQGTGA. Its CDR3 holds 15 amino acids, cysteine through phenylalanine. The sequence is cut down to CDR3 DNA, 45 bases in frame from base 1. Trimming takes 2 bases off V and 2 bases off J; junction bases not matched to a gene: 3. Libraries were prepared through the immunoSEQ multiplex PCR assay. TCRdb carries this immuneACCESS record with in-frame sequences only. Its versions omit some clonotypes, under half of them owing to an unresolved V gene in the studies checked, with the rest unexplained. In all, the sample holds tens of thousands of clones, and roughly 95% of those were seen once. The ten most abundant clones make up 0.03% to 0.04% of the sample. This entry is derived from a study of shared T cell receptors in the human thymus (TCRdb year 2021). Context from the whole study: The study examined how self-reactive, shared T-cell receptor alpha chains are generated in the human thymus.

This clonotype originated in a human donor. The sequence joins TRBV7-3 to TRBJ1-1, and 9 junctional nucleotides match TRBD1. Sequencing used thymocytes. The DNA sequence follows: TGTGCCAGCAGCTTATGGGACAGGGTCAACACTGAAGCTTTCTTT. This yields the protein CASSLWDRVNTEAFF. Outside the CDR3, residues come from the reference TRBV7-3 and TRBJ1-1 proteins, so the full variable domain is: GAGVSQTPSNKVTEKGKYVELRCDPISGHTALYWYRQSLGQGPEFLIYFQGTGAADDSGLPNDRFFAVRPEGSVSTLKIQRTERGDSAVYLCASSLWDRVNTEAFFGQGTRLTVV.